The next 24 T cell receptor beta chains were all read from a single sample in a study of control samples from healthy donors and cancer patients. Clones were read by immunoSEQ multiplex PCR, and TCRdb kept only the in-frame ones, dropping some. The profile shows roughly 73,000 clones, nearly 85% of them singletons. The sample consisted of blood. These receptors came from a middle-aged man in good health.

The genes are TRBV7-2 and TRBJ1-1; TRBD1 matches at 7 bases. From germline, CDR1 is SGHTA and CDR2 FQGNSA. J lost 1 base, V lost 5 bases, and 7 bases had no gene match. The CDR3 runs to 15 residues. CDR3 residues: CASSTPGTANTEAFF. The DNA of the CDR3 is TGTGCCAGCAGCACCCCCGGGACAGCGAACACTGAAGCTTTCTTT. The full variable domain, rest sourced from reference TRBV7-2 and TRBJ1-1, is GAGVSQSPSNKVTEKGKDVELRCDPISGHTALYWYRQSLGQGLEFLIYFQGNSAPDKSGLPSDRFSAERTGGSVSTLTIQRTQQEDSAVYLCASSTPGTANTEAFFGQGTRLTVV.

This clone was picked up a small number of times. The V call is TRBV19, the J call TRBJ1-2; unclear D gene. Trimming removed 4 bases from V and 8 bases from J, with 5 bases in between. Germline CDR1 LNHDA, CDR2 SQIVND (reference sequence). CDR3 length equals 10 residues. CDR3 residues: CASSKLGYTF. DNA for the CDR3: TGTGCCAGTAGTAAGTTGGGCTACACCTTC. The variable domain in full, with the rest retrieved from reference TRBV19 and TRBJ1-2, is DGGITQSPKYLFRKEGQNVTLSCEQNLNHDAMYWYRQDPGQGLRLIYYSQIVNDFQKGDIAEGYSVSREKKESFPLTVTSAQKNPTAFYLCASSKLGYTFGSGTRLTVV.

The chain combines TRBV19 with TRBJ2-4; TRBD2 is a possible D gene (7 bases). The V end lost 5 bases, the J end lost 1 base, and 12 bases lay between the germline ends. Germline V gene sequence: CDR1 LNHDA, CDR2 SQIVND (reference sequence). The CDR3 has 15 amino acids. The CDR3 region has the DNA TGTGCCAGTAGTCCTCGGGGGGCGGCCAAAAACATTCAGTACTTC. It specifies CASSPRGAAKNIQYF. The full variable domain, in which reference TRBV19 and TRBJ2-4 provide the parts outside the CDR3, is DGGITQSPKYLFRKEGQNVTLSCEQNLNHDAMYWYRQDPGQGLRLIYYSQIVNDFQKGDIAEGYSVSREKKESFPLTVTSAQKNPTAFYLCASSPRGAAKNIQYFGAGTRLSVL.

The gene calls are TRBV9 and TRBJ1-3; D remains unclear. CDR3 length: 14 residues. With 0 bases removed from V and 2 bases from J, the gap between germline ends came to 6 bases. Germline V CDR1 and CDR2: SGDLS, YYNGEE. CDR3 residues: CASSVEITGNTIYF. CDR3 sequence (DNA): TGTGCCAGCAGCGTAGAGATAACTGGAAACACCATATATTTT.

CDR3 protein: CASIWTGKGYNEQFF. The CDR3 bases are TGTGCCAGTATTTGGACAGGGAAAGGGTACAATGAGCAGTTCTTC. The V gene is TRBV19, the J gene TRBJ2-1; 8 bases are a match to TRBD1. V was pared by 7 bases and J by 4 bases, with 9 bases of the junction left unmatched. Germline CDR1 reads LNHDA; CDR2 reads SQIVND (reference sequence). The CDR3 extends over 15 amino acids.

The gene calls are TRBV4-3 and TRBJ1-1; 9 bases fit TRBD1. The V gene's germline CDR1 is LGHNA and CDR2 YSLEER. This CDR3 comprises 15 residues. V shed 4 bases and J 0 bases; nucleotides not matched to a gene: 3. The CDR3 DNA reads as TGCGCCAGCAGCCGGGACAGGGCTATGAACACTGAAGCTTTCTTT. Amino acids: CASSRDRAMNTEAFF.

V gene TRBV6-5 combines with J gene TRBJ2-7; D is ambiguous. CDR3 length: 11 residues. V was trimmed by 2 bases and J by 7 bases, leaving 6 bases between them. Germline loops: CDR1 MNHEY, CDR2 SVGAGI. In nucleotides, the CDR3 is TGTGCCAGCAGTTACGTCGGGGAGCAGTACTTC. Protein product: CASSYVGEQYF.

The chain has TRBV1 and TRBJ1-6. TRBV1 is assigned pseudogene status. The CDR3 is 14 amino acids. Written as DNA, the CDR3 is TGCACCAGCAGCCAAGGGTCCGACGATTCACCCCTCCACTTT. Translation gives CTSSQGSDDSPLHF.

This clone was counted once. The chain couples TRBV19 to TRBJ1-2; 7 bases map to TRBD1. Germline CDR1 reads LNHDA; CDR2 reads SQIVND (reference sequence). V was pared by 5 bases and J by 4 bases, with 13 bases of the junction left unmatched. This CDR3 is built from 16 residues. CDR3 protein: CASSQTGRGASYGYTF. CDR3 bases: TGTGCCAGTAGTCAGACAGGGCGTGGCGCGTCCTATGGCTACACCTTC.

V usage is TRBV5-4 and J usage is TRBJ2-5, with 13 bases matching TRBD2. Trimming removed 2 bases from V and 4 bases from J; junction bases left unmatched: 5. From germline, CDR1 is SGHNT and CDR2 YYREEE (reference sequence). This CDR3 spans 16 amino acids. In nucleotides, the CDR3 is TGTGCCAGCAGCTTTACTAGCGGGGGGGCCTTAGAGACCCAGTACTTC. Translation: CASSFTSGGALETQYF. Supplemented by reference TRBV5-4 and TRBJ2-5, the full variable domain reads ETGVTQSPTHLIKTRGQQVTLRCSSQSGHNTVSWYQQALGQGPQFIFQYYREEENGRGNFPPRFSGLQFPNYSSELNVNALELDDSALYLCASSFTSGGALETQYFGPGTRLLVL.

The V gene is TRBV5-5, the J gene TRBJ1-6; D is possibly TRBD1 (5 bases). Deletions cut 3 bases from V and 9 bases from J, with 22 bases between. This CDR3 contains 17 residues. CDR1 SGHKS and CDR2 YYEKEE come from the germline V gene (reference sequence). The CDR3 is CASSSSVTGVSFSPLHF. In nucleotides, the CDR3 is TGTGCCAGCAGCTCGTCGGTAACAGGAGTATCTTTTTCACCCCTCCACTTT.

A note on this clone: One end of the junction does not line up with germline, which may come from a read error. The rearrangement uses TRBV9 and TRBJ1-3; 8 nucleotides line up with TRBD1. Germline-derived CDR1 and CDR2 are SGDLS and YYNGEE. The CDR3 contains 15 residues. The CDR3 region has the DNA TGTGCCAGCAGCGCAACCCAAACAGGGGGAAGCACCATATATTTT. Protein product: CASSATQTGGSTIYF.

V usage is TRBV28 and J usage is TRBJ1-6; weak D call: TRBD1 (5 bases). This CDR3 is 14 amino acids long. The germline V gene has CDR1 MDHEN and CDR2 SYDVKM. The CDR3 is CGIGAGSDNSPLHF. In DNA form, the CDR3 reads TGTGGAATAGGGGCAGGTTCAGATAATTCACCCCTCCACTTT.

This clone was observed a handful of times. The CDR3 loop is CASSLFSSAGETQYF. The CDR3, as DNA: TGTGCCAGCAGCTTATTTTCATCGGCGGGAGAGACCCAGTACTTC. J is TRBJ2-5 and V is TRBV7-2; perhaps TRBD2 as D (5 bases). The germline gives CDR1 SGHTA, CDR2 FQGNSA. The CDR3 is 15 amino acids. Trimming cost V 2 bases and J 4 bases, with 14 bases left between them.

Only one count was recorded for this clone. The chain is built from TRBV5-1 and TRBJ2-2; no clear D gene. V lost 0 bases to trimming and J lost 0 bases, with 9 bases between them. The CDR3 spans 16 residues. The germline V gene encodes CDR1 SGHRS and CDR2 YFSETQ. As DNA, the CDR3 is TGCGCCAGCAGCTTGGGAAAGGCGACGAACACCGGGGAGCTGTTTTTT. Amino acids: CASSLGKATNTGELFF.

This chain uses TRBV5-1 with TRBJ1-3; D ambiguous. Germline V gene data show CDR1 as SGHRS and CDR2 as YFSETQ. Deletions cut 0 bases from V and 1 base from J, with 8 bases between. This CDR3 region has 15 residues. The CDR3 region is CASSLERISGNTIYF. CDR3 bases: TGCGCCAGCAGCTTGGAAAGAATTTCTGGAAACACCATATATTTT.

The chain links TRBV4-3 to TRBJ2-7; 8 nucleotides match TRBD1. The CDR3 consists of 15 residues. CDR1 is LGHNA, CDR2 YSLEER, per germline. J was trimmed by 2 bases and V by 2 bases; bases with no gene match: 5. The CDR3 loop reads CASSQLQTGAYEQYF. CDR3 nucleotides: TGCGCCAGCAGCCAATTACAGACAGGGGCCTACGAGCAGTACTTC.

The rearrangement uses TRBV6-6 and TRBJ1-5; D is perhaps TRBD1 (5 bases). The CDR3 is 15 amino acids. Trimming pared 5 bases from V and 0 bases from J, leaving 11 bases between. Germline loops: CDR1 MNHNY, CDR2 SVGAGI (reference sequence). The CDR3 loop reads CASSNPTASNQPQHF. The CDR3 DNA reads TGTGCCAGCAGTAACCCGACAGCTAGCAATCAGCCCCAGCATTTT.

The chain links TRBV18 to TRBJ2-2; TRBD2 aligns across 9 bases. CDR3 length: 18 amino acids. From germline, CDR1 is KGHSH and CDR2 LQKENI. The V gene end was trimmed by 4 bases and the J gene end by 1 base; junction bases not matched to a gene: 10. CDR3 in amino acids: CASSLKTSGVGNTGELFF. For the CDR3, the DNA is TGTGCCAGCTCACTCAAGACTAGCGGAGTAGGGAACACCGGGGAGCTGTTTTTT.

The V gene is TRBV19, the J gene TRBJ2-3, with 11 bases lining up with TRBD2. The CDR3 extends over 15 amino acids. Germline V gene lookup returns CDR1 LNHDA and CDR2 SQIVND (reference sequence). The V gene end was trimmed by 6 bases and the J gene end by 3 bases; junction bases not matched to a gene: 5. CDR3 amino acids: CASRKLAGETDTQYF. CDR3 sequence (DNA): TGTGCCAGTAGAAAACTAGCGGGAGAAACAGATACGCAGTATTTT. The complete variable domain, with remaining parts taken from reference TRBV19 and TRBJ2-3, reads DGGITQSPKYLFRKEGQNVTLSCEQNLNHDAMYWYRQDPGQGLRLIYYSQIVNDFQKGDIAEGYSVSREKKESFPLTVTSAQKNPTAFYLCASRKLAGETDTQYFGPGTRLTVL.

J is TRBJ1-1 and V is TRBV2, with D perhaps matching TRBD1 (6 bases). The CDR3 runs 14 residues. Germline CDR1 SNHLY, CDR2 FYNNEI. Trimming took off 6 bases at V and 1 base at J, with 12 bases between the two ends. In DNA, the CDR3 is TGTGCCAGCAGCCCCGGGACAACGAACACTGAAGCTTTCTTT. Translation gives CASSPGTTNTEAFF.

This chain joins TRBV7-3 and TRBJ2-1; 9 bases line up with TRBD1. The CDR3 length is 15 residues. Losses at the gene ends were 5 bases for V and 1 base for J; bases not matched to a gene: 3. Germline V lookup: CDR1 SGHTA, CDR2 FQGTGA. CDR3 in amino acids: CASSQDRGSYNEQFF. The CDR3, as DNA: TGTGCCAGCAGCCAGGACAGGGGATCCTACAATGAGCAGTTCTTC.

The CDR3 loop reads CASSRDTNGYTF. CDR3 DNA sequence: TGTGCCAGCAGCAGGGACACAAATGGCTACACCTTC. The chain combines TRBV7-9 with TRBJ1-2, with D possibly TRBD1 on 6 matching bases. Trimming pared 5 bases from V and 6 bases from J, leaving 10 bases between. Germline V gene sequence: CDR1 SEHNR, CDR2 FQNEAQ (reference sequence). The CDR3 spans 12 residues.

CDR3: CASSLVQGFEETQYF. DNA for the CDR3: TGTGCCAGCAGCTTGGTCCAGGGATTTGAAGAGACCCAGTACTTC. The chain employs TRBV5-8 and TRBJ2-5; D perhaps matches TRBD1 (5 bases). Germline CDR1 is SGHTS and CDR2 is YDEGEE. This CDR3 has 15 residues. The ends were cut back, 0 bases at V and 3 bases at J, with 12 bases in the middle.